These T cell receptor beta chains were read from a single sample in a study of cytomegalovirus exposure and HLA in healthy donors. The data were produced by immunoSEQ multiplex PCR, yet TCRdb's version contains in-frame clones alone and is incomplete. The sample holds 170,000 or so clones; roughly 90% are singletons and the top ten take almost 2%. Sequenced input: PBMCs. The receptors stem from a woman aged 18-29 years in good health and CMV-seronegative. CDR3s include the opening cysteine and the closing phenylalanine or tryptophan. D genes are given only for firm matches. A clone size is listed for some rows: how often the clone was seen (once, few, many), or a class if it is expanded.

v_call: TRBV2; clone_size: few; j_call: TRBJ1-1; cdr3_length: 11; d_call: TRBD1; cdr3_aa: CASSVDRVAFF; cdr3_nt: TGTGCCAGCAGTGTCGACAGGGTGGCTTTCTTT
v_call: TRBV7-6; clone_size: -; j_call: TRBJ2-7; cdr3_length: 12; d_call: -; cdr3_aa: CASSLTSSEQYF; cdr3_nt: TGTGCCAGCAGCTTAACTAGTTCCGAGCAGTACTTC
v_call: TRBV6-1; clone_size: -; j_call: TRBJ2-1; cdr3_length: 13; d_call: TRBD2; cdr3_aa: CASLLAGYNEQFF; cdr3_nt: TGTGCCAGCCTCCTAGCGGGGTACAATGAGCAGTTCTTC
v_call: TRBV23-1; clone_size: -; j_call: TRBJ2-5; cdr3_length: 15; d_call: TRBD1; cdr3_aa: CASSRWTGEGETQYF; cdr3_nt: TGCGCCAGCAGCAGATGGACAGGGGAAGGAGAGACCCAGTACTTC
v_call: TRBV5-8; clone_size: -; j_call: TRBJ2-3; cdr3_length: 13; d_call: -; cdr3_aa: CASSLRGGDTQYF; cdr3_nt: TGTGCCAGCAGCTTGCGGGGTGGAGATACGCAGTATTTT
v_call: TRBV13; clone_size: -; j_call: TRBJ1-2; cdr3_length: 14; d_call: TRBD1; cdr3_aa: CASSAPGQTYGYTF; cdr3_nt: TGTGCCAGCAGCGCCCCGGGACAGACCTATGGCTACACCTTC
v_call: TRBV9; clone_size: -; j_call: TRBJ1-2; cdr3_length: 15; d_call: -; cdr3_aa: CASSVIASVNYGYTF; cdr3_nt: TGTGCCAGCAGCGTAATTGCGTCGGTGAACTATGGCTACACCTTC
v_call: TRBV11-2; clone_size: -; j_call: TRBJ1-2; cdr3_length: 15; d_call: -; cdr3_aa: CASSLEAGMLYGYTF; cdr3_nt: TGTGCCAGCAGCTTAGAAGCAGGGATGCTCTATGGCTACACCTTC
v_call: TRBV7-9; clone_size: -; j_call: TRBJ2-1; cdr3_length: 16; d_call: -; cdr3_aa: CSSSSSEGETYNEQFF; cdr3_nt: TGTTCCAGCAGCTCTTCCGAGGGTGAGACCTACAATGAGCAGTTCTTC
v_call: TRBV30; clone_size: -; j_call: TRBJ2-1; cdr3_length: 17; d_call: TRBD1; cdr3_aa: CAWSGISDRGNYNEQFF; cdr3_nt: TGTGCCTGGAGCGGGATCTCAGACAGGGGGAATTACAATGAGCAGTTCTTC
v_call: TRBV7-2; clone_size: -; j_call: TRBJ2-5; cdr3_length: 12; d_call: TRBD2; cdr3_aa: CASERGGGAQYF; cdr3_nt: TGTGCCAGCGAGCGGGGTGGGGGGGCCCAGTACTTC
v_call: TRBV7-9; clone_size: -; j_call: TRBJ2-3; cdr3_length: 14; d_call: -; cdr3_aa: CASSLDLSTDTQYF; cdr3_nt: TGTGCCAGCAGCTTAGACTTAAGCACAGATACGCAGTATTTT
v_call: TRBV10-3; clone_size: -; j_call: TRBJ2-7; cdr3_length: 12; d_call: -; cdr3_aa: CAISEASYEQYF; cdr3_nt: TGTGCCATCAGTGAGGCCTCCTACGAGCAGTACTTC
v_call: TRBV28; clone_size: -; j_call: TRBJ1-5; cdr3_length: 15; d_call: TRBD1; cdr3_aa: CASSPLDRANQPQHF; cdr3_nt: TGTGCCAGCAGTCCCCTCGACAGGGCTAATCAGCCCCAGCATTTT
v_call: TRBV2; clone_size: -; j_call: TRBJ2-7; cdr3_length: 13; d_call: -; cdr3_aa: CASSEGAAYEQYF; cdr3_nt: TGTGCCAGCAGTGAGGGAGCGGCCTACGAGCAGTACTTC
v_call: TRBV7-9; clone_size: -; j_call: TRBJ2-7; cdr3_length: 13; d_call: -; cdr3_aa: CASSLAGTYEQYF; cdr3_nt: TGTGCCAGCAGCTTAGCAGGGACATACGAGCAGTACTTC
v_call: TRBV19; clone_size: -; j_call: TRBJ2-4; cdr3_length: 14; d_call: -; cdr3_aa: CASSIQGGENIQYF; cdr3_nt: TGTGCCAGTAGTATCCAGGGGGGTGAGAACATTCAGTACTTC
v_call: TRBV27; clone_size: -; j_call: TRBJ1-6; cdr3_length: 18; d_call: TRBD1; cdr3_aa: CASSLSRGRRSYNSPLHF; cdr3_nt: TGTGCCAGCAGTTTATCCAGGGGGCGCAGGTCCTATAATTCACCCCTCCACTTT
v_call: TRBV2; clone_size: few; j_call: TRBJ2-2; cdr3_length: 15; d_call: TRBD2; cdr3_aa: CASSEGSGRAGELFF; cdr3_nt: TGTGCCAGCAGTGAGGGAAGCGGGAGGGCCGGGGAGCTGTTTTTT
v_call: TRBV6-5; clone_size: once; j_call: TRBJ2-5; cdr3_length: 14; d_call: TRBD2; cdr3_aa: CASSYSSGGETQYF; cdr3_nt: TGTGCCAGCAGTTACTCTAGCGGGGGGGAGACCCAGTACTTC
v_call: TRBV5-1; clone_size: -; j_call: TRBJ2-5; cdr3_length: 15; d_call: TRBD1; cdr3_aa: CASSVRTGVKVTQYF; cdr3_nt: TGCGCCAGCAGCGTGAGGACAGGGGTAAAGGTGACCCAGTACTTC
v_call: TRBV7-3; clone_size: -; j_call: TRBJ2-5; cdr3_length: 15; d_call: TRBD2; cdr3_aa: CASSLGSSGQETQYF; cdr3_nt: TGTGCCAGCAGCTTAGGCTCTAGCGGTCAAGAGACCCAGTACTTC
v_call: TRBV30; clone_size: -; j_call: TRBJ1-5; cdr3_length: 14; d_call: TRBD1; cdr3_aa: CAWSRQGLNQPQHF; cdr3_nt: TGTGCCTGGAGCCGACAGGGGCTTAATCAGCCCCAGCATTTT
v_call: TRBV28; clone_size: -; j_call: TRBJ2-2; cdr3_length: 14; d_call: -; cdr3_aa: CASTQTGLTGELFF; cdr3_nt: TGTGCCAGCACCCAGACAGGACTCACCGGGGAGCTGTTTTTT
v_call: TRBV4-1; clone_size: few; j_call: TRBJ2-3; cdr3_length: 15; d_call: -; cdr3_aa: CASSWRDSSTDTQYF; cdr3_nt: TGCGCCAGCAGCTGGCGGGACAGTTCCACAGATACGCAGTATTTT
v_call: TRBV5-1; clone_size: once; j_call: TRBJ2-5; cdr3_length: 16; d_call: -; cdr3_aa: CASSLEPSLLEETQYF; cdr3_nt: TGCGCCAGCAGCTTGGAGCCTAGCTTACTGGAAGAGACCCAGTACTTC
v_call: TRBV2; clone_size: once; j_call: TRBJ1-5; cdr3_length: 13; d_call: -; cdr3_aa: CASSEERNQPQHF; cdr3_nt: TGTGCCAGCAGTGAGGAGCGCAATCAGCCCCAGCATTTT
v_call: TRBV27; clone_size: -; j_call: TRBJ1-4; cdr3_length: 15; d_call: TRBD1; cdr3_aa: CASSSQGSVAEKLFF; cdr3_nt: TGTGCCAGCAGTTCACAGGGGTCGGTGGCTGAAAAACTGTTTTTT
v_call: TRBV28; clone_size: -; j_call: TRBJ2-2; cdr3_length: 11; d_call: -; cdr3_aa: CASSDGGELFF; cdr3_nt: TGTGCCAGCAGTGACGGGGGGGAGCTGTTTTTT
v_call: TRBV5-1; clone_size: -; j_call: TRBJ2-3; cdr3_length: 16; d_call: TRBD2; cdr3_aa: CASSLGTSGSTDTQYF; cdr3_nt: TGCGCCAGCAGCTTGGGGACTAGCGGGAGCACAGATACGCAGTATTTT
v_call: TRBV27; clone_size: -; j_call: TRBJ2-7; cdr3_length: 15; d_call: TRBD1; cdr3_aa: CASSPTTGTAYEQYF; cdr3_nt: TGTGCCAGCAGTCCGACCACCGGGACAGCCTACGAGCAGTACTTC
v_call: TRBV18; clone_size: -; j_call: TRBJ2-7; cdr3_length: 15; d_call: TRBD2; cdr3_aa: CASSLTGGGTYEQYF; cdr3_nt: TGTGCCAGCTCGCTCACTGGCGGGGGGACCTACGAGCAGTACTTC
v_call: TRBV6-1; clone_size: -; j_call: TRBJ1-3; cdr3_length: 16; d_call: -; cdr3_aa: CASSEHHGGSGNTIYF; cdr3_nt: TGTGCCAGCAGTGAACACCACGGGGGATCTGGAAACACCATATATTTT
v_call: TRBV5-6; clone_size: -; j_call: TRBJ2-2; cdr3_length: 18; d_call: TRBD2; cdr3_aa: CASSRFILAGVNTGELFF; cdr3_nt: TGTGCCAGCAGCCGATTCATCCTAGCGGGAGTAAACACCGGGGAGCTGTTTTTT
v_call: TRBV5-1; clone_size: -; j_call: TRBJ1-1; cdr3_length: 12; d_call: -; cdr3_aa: CASRPDSREAFF; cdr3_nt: TGCGCCAGCAGGCCGGACAGCCGTGAAGCTTTCTTT
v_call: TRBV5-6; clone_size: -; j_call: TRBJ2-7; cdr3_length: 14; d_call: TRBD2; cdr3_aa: CASRTSGGSYEQYF; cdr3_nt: TGTGCCAGCAGAACTAGCGGGGGCTCCTACGAGCAGTACTTC
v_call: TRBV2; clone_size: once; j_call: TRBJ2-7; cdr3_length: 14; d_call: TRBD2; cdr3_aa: CASSETSGLRGQYF; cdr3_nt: TGTGCCAGCAGTGAAACTAGCGGTCTAAGGGGGCAGTACTTC
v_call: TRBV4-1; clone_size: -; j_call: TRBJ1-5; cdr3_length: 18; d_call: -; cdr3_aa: CASSQWTAGSYSNQPQHF; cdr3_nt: TGCGCCAGCAGCCAATGGACTGCTGGGTCCTATAGCAATCAGCCCCAGCATTTT
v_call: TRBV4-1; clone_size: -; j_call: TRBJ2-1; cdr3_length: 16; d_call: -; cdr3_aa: CASSQEDNRAYNEQFF; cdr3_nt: TGCGCCAGCAGCCAAGAAGACAACAGGGCCTACAATGAGCAGTTCTTC
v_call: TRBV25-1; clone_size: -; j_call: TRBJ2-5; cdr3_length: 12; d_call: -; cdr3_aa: CASSESPETQYF; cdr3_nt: TGTGCCAGCAGTGAATCTCCAGAGACCCAGTACTTC
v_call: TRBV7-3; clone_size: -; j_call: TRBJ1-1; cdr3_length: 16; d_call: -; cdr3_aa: CASSLGTLGGGTEAFF; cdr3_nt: TGTGCCAGCAGCTTGGGGACCCTCGGGGGAGGCACTGAAGCTTTCTTT
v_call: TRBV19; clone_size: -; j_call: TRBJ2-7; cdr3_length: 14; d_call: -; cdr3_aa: CASSGGARTYEQYF; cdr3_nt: TGTGCCAGTAGTGGGGGGGCGCGGACCTACGAGCAGTACTTC
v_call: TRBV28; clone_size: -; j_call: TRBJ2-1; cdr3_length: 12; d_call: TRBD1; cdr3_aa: CASSLTGNEQFF; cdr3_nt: TGTGCCAGCAGCTTGACAGGGAATGAGCAGTTCTTC
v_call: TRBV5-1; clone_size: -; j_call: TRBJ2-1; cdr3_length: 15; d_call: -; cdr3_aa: CASSLVLTSYNEQFF; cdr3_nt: TGCGCCAGCAGCTTGGTACTAACCTCTTACAATGAGCAGTTCTTC
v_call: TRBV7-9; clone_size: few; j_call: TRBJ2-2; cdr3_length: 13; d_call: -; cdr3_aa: CASNVQGIRELFF; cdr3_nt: TGTGCCAGCAATGTACAGGGTATCCGGGAGCTGTTTTTT
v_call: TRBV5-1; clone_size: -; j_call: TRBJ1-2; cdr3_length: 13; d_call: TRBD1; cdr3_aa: CASSMGQGPGYTF; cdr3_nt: TGCGCCAGCAGCATGGGACAGGGGCCTGGCTACACCTTC
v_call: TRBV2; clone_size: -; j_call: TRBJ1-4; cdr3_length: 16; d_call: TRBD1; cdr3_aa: CASSGMDRGHREKLFF; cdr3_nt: TGTGCCAGCAGTGGGATGGACAGGGGGCATCGTGAAAAACTGTTTTTT